One sample yielded the 21 T cell receptor beta chains listed below, sequenced in a study of T-cell memory formation after mild COVID-19. TCRdb ran MiXCR on the 5' RACE reads and lists one entry per CDR3 protein. The sample records a few hundred thousand distinct CDR3 sequences, 20% to 25% being singletons. What was sequenced was PBMCs or a T cell subset sorted from them (not recorded which). These receptors all stem from a man younger than 35 who had mild COVID-19 (a few samples of this study predate the infection). Cell type and time point are not known.

The CDR3: CASRRTGVGGELFF. The CDR3 coding sequence is TGTGCCAGCAGACGGACAGGGGTGGGCGGGGAGCTGTTTTTT. V usage is TRBV2 and J usage is TRBJ2-2, with 9 bases matching TRBD1. From germline, CDR1 is SNHLY and CDR2 FYNNEI. The ends lost 6 bases at V and 7 bases at J; junction bases unmatched: 6. CDR3 length: 14 amino acids.

In its sample, this clonotype was seen a few times. The V and J genes are TRBV4-3 and TRBJ2-3; D remains ambiguous. From germline, CDR1 is LGHNA and CDR2 YSLEER. This CDR3 is built from 13 residues. The V and J ends lost 3 bases and 6 bases respectively, with 10 bases between them. The CDR3: CASSQTISDTQYF. The CDR3 coding sequence is TGCGCCAGCAGCCAGACCATAAGCGATACGCAGTATTTT.

This sequence joins TRBV30 and TRBJ2-7; D is perhaps TRBD1 or TRBD2 (5 bases each). Germline assignment: CDR1 GTSNPN and CDR2 SVGIG (reference sequence). CDR3 length equals 15 residues. V was pared by 4 bases and J by 6 bases, with 22 bases between. The CDR3 nucleotides are TGTGCCTGGAAGATTTTCGGGACGACGTGGGCCGAGCAGTACTTC. Translated: CAWKIFGTTWAEQYF.

This clonotype appeared many times. V and J are TRBV7-2 and TRBJ2-3, with 11 bases identical to TRBD2. CDR3 length: 17 residues. The germline V gene has CDR1 SGHTA and CDR2 FQGNSA. Germline trimming cut 1 base from V and 1 base from J; bases unmatched to any gene: 4. CDR3 protein: CASSLGVSGGGTDTQYF. The CDR3 nucleotides are TGTGCCAGCAGCTTAGGTGTTAGCGGGGGGGGCACAGATACGCAGTATTTT.

This clonotype occurred a few times. The genes are TRBV20-1 and TRBJ1-1; perhaps TRBD1 as D (6 bases). Germline V gene data show CDR1 as DFQATT and CDR2 as SNEGSKA (reference sequence). This CDR3 is 13 amino acids long. Trimming removed 2 bases at V and 10 bases at J, with 17 bases between. CDR3 nucleotide sequence: TGCAGTGCTAGACCGGTGACAGGACTGGTAGCTTTCTTT. Amino acid sequence: CSARPVTGLVAFF.

The chain has TRBV20-1 and TRBJ2-3; 9 bases fit TRBD2. Germline V gives CDR1 DFQATT, CDR2 SNEGSKA (reference sequence). This CDR3 contains 15 residues. The V gene end was trimmed by 3 bases and the J gene end by 4 bases; junction bases not matched to a gene: 8. The DNA for the CDR3 is TGCAGTGCTAGTACGGGACTAGCTCACGCAGATACGCAGTATTTT. Translation: CSASTGLAHADTQYF.

This clonotype was found a few times. The rearrangement uses TRBV5-1 and TRBJ2-4, with D perhaps matching TRBD1 or TRBD2 (5 bases each). The CDR3 sequence is 16 residues long. The V gene's germline CDR1 is SGHRS and CDR2 YFSETQ. Trimming cost V 4 bases and J 0 bases, with 14 bases left between them. The chain's CDR3 is CASSLGAVKAKNIQYF. The CDR3, as DNA: TGCGCCAGCAGCCTCGGGGCGGTGAAAGCCAAAAACATTCAGTACTTC.

The sample holds a few counts of this clonotype. This chain links TRBV4-1 with TRBJ2-2; 9 bases fit TRBD2. Unmatched junction bases numbered 9, after V lost 3 bases and J lost 7 bases. CDR3 length: 16 amino acids. The germline V gene encodes CDR1 MGHRA and CDR2 YSYEKL. The CDR3 nucleotides are TGCGCCAGCAGCCACTTGGCGGGGGGGGCGAGCGGGGAGCTGTTTTTT. Its translation is CASSHLAGGASGELFF.

This sequence joins TRBV20-1 and TRBJ2-7; TRBD2 is a possible D gene (8 bases). From germline, CDR1 is DFQATT and CDR2 SNEGSKA (reference sequence). The V and J ends lost 4 bases and 6 bases respectively, with 22 bases between them. The CDR3 has 15 amino acids. The CDR3 coding sequence is TGCAGTGCTAAGCAGGGGGGCGGACTAGCAGGCGAGCAGTACTTC. Protein sequence: CSAKQGGGLAGEQYF.

The chain is built from TRBV7-3 and TRBJ1-1; tentative D call: TRBD1 (5 bases). This CDR3 spans 16 amino acids. Germline lookup yields CDR1 SGHTA and CDR2 FQGTGA. The ends were cut back, 2 bases at V and 6 bases at J, with 19 bases in the middle. This chain's CDR3 is CASSLLAVRGDSEAFF. For the CDR3, the DNA is TGTGCCAGCAGCTTACTGGCGGTAAGAGGGGATTCTGAAGCTTTCTTT.

This clonotype showed up just a few times. This rearrangement joins TRBV24-1 to TRBJ2-4; D unclear. Germline V CDR1 and CDR2: KGHDR, SFDVKD. The CDR3 length is 13 residues. Trimming left V 6 bases short and J 0 bases short, with 5 bases between. In nucleotides, the CDR3 is TGTGCCACCAGTTACTTAGCCAAAAACATTCAGTACTTC. Translated, it gives CATSYLAKNIQYF.

This clonotype was picked up a small number of times. J is TRBJ1-1 and V is TRBV6-2 or TRBV6-3, with D maybe TRBD1 (5 bases). CDR3 length: 14 residues. With 5 bases removed from V and 6 bases from J, the gap between germline ends came to 16 bases. Germline loops: CDR1 MNHEY, CDR2 SVGEGT. For the CDR3, the DNA is TGTGCCAGCAGTGCATACAGGCGAAGCGCTGAAGCTTTCTTT. Translated, it gives CASSAYRRSAEAFF.

The rearrangement joins TRBV7-2 to TRBJ1-6; D unclear. The CDR3 loop spans 12 amino acids. Germline CDR1 is SGHTA and CDR2 is FQGNSA. V was cut by 4 bases and J by 9 bases, with 7 bases left in between. CDR3: CASSSLGSPLHF. CDR3 sequence (DNA): TGTGCCAGCAGCTCCCTAGGTTCACCCCTCCACTTT.

This clonotype was seen only a few times. The chain uses TRBV5-1 and TRBJ2-7; no firm D call. Germline V gene lookup returns CDR1 SGHRS and CDR2 YFSETQ. V lost 1 base, J lost 2 bases, and 13 bases lay in between. CDR3 size: 15 residues. This chain's CDR3 is CASSLSWVPAYEQYF. DNA for the CDR3: TGCGCCAGCAGCTTGAGCTGGGTTCCTGCCTACGAGCAGTACTTC.

The chain employs TRBV20-1 and TRBJ1-3; D gene unclear. Germline V gene sequence: CDR1 DFQATT, CDR2 SNEGSKA (reference sequence). The CDR3 is 13 amino acids. Trimming pared 1 base from V and 6 bases from J, leaving 10 bases between. The CDR3 DNA is TGCAGTGCTAGAGTTGCCATTCAAAACACCATATATTTT. It translates to CSARVAIQNTIYF.

The chain uses TRBV3-1 and TRBJ1-1; no clear D gene. This CDR3 contains 14 residues. V shed 0 bases and J shed 2 bases, with 7 bases lying between them. Germline CDR1 is LGHDT and CDR2 is YNNKEL (reference sequence). CDR3 nucleotide sequence: TGTGCCAGCAGCCAAGAACAGACAAACACTGAAGCTTTCTTT. Translating gives CASSQEQTNTEAFF. The full variable domain, in which reference TRBV3-1 and TRBJ1-1 provide the parts outside the CDR3, is DTAVSQTPKYLVTQMGNDKSIKCEQNLGHDTMYWYKQDSKKFLKIMFSYNNKELIINETVPNRFSPKSPDKAHLNLHINSLELGDSAVYFCASSQEQTNTEAFFGQGTRLTVV.

The J gene is TRBJ1-2, the V gene TRBV6-2 or TRBV6-3; D is possibly TRBD1 (5 bases). With 4 bases removed from V and 4 bases from J, the gap between germline ends came to 13 bases. The germline CDR1 and CDR2 sequences are MNHEY and SVGEGT. The CDR3 length is 14 residues. Here the CDR3 reads CASSSQGDGYGYTF. In nucleotides, the CDR3 is TGTGCCAGCAGTTCGCAGGGCGACGGCTATGGCTACACCTTC.

This clonotype was seen only a few times. V is TRBV4-1 and J is TRBJ1-4; tentative D call: TRBD1 (5 bases). This CDR3 is built from 15 residues. CDR1 and CDR2 from the germline V gene are MGHRA and YSYEKL. The V end lost 4 bases, the J end lost 7 bases, and 16 bases lay between the germline ends. CDR3 in DNA: TGCGCCAGCAGCCCGGCCCAAGGGACGGCTGAAAAACTGTTTTTT. Translating gives CASSPAQGTAEKLFF.

This chain connects TRBV4-1 to TRBJ2-1, with TRBD1 as a possible D gene (5 bases). The CDR3 runs 11 residues. The germline gives CDR1 MGHRA, CDR2 YSYEKL. V dropped 10 bases and J dropped 6 bases, with 10 bases sitting between them. CDR3 amino acids: CATTGGNEQFF. The CDR3 DNA reads as TGCGCCACCACAGGTGGCAATGAGCAGTTCTTC.

This clonotype has a count of ten or more. The chain couples TRBV10-2 to TRBJ1-6, with D perhaps matching TRBD1 (6 bases). CDR3 size: 16 residues. The germline CDR1 and CDR2 sequences are WSHSY and SAAADI. Trimming removed 0 bases at V and 6 bases at J, with 12 bases between. CDR3 in amino acids: CASSESRQALNSPLHF. Written as DNA, the CDR3 is TGCGCCAGCAGTGAGTCCCGACAGGCCCTTAATTCACCCCTCCACTTT.

This clonotype was counted between two and nine times. V usage is TRBV4-1 and J usage is TRBJ2-5; the D call may be TRBD1 or TRBD2 (5 bases each). Between the trimmed V and J ends, which lost 3 bases and 3 bases, there was a span of 11 bases. CDR1 MGHRA and CDR2 YSYEKL come from the germline V gene. This CDR3 has 14 residues. CDR3 DNA: TGCGCCAGCAGCCAGTCCGGGACGGAAGAGACCCAGTACTTC. Translated, it gives CASSQSGTEETQYF.